This T cell receptor (beta chain) derives from a study of identical twins. The CDR3 sequence is 16 residues long. The ends were cut back, 4 bases at V and 7 bases at J, with 20 bases in the middle. Germline CDR1 MNHEY, CDR2 SVGAGI. This clonotype was picked up a small number of times. TCRdb analysed the 5' RACE reads with MiXCR anew, one entry per CDR3 protein. Of some 500,000 distinct CDR3 sequences listed, under 25% are singletons. The sample was also linked to a second study, of T cells expressing NK-cell markers. Turning to that study: Eight donors were sequenced, of whom seven were HCMV-seropositive, while the remaining one was HCMV-seronegative.

What was sequenced was CD4+ T cells sorted from blood. V is TRBV6-5 and J is TRBJ2-1; D possibly corresponds to TRBD1 (6 bases). The source of this sequence is a woman between 18 and 30 years old in good health. In DNA form, the CDR3 reads TGTGCCAGCAGTTTCGCCCCAGGGGTCAAGGGGAATGAGCAGTTCTTC. The encoded protein is CASSFAPGVKGNEQFF.